One TCR beta chain is described in this entry. The antigen it recognizes is unknown. Per-base quality was not reported, and no clone a single base away is much larger than it. In the germline V gene, CDR1 corresponds to MNHEY and CDR2 to SVGEGT. V ends up 3 bases short and J 10 bases short, with an unmatched junction base count of 12. Reading from cysteine to phenylalanine, the CDR3 counts 15 amino acids. Just CDR3 DNA is preserved here, 45 bases in frame from base 1. These data are taken from a study of blood T cell repertoires in COVID-19 (dated by TCRdb to about 2020). For context, the study as a whole: Samples from collaborators originated in the United States, Italy and Spain and spanned both the acute and convalescent phases of COVID-19. The prospective study material was composed of cDNA or gDNA derived from T cells, B-cell-depleted T cells, or PBMCs. Deeply sampled blood TCRbeta repertoires from subjects exposed to, actively infected with, or recovered from COVID-19 were included in the dataset. The repertoires were released in a freely available public database meant as a resource for research on the immune response to SARS-CoV-2. Samples were obtained from the ongoing ImmuneRACE study (first 160 participants) and from some 1,300 subjects provided by 6 global collaborators. A de-identified subject ID, COVID-19 status, age in years and sex were almost always included in the sample metadata. Where HLA class I and class II types were available, the types were taken from metadata supplied by the sample provider, not from assay-based typing.

TCRbeta CDR3 regions were amplified from genomic DNA by means of the immunoSEQ Assay, a bias-controlled multiplex PCR. The original methods were these. The number of nucleated cells in each sample was estimated by amplification of reference gene primers within the assay. To quantify the absolute abundance of each unique TCRbeta CDR3 rearrangement, sequence reads were collapsed and filtered. For each sample, productive Simpson clonality was calculated as the square root of Simpson's diversity index across productive rearrangements. The table was pulled from immuneACCESS by TCRdb, which kept in-frame rearrangements only. Such tables lose some clones; where checked, under half of the loss comes from unresolved V genes, and the rest has no known cause. V and J calls and clone size are given by that table; D and trimming were obtained from the DNA. The sample table holds roughly 57,000 clones, of which 85% to 95% were seen once. Together, the top ten hold around 3.1% of the sample.

Collaborating institutions collected whole blood in K2EDTA tubes following their own protocols. For TCRbeta analysis, collaborators shipped samples as frozen whole blood, isolated PBMCs, or DNA extracted from either of those sample types. What the study reported, not specific to this receptor: How much clinical and demographic metadata was included differed by source and by participant, and the metadata was provided uncurated.

The chain is assembled from TRBV6-2 or TRBV6-3 and TRBJ1-1, and 9 junctional nucleotides match TRBD1. This clonotype originated in a human donor in a cohort sampled during active COVID-19. The material sequenced was peripheral blood. The nucleotide sequence is given as TGTGCCAGCAGTTATTTATTTCTGCGGGGACAGGGAGCTTTCTTT. The encoded protein is CASSYLFLRGQGAFF.